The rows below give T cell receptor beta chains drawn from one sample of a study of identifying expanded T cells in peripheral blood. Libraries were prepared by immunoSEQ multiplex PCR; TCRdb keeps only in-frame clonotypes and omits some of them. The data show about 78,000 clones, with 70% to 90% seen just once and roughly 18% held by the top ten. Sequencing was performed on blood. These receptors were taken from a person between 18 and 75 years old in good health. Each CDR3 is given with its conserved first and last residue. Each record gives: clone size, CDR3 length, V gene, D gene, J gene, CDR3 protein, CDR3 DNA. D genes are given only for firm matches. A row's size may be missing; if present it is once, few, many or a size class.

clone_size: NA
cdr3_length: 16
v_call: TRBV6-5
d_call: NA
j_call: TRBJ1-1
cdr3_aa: CASSYSDSNPNTEAFF
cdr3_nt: TGTGCCAGCAGTTACTCGGACAGTAACCCGAACACTGAAGCTTTCTTT

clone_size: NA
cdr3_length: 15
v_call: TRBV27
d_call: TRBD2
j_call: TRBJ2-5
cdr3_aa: CASSTLAGIKETQYF
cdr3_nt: TGTGCCAGCAGTACCTTAGCGGGCATAAAAGAGACCCAGTACTTC

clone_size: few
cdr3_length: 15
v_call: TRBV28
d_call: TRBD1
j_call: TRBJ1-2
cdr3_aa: CASSLLQGATHGYTF
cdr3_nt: TGTGCCAGCAGCCTGCTACAGGGGGCGACCCATGGCTACACCTTC

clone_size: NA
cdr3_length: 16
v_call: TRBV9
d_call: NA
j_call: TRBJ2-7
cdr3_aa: CASSVVEVGQPYEQYF
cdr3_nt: TGTGCCAGCAGCGTAGTAGAAGTCGGACAGCCCTACGAGCAGTACTTC

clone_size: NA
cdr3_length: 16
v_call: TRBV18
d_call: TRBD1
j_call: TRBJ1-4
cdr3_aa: CASSPGRGNTNEKLFF
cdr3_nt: TGTGCCAGCTCACCCGGCAGGGGGAATACTAATGAAAAACTGTTTTTT

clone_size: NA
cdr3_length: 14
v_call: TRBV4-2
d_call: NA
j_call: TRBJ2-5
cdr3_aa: CASSQDPFQETQYF
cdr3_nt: TGTGCCAGCAGCCAAGATCCGTTCCAGGAGACCCAGTACTTC

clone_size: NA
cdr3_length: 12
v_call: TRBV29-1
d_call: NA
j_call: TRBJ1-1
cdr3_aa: CSVDRDHTEAFF
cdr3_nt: TGCAGCGTTGACAGGGATCACACTGAAGCTTTCTTT

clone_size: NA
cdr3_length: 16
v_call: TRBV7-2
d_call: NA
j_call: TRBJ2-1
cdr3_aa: CASSLTWGVAGNEQFF
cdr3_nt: TGTGCCAGCAGCTTAACTTGGGGGGTCGCGGGGAATGAGCAGTTCTTC

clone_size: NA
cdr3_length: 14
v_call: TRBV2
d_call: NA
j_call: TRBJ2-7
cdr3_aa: CASSVETASYEQYF
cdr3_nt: TGTGCCAGCAGTGTCGAGACAGCCTCCTACGAGCAGTACTTC

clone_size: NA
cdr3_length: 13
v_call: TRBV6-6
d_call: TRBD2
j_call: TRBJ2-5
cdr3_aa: CASRGTSGETQYF
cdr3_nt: TGTGCCAGCAGGGGGACTAGCGGAGAGACCCAGTACTTC

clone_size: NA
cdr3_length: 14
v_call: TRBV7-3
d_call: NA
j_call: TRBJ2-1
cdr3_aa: CASSFPGQHNEQFF
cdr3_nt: TGTGCCAGCAGCTTTCCCGGCCAACACAATGAGCAGTTCTTC

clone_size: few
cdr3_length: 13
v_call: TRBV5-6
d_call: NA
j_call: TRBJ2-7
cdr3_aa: CASSLRYFDEQYF
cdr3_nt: TGTGCCAGCAGCTTGCGATATTTTGACGAGCAGTACTTC

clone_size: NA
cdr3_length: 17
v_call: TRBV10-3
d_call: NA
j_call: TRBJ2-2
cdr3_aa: CASSPPGVGLGTGELFF
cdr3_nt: TGTGCCAGCAGTCCTCCGGGTGTGGGGTTGGGCACCGGGGAGCTGTTTTTT

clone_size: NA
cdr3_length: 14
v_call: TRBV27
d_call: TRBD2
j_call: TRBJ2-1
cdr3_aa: CASSDRGEYNEQFF
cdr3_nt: TGTGCCAGCAGTGATCGGGGGGAATACAATGAGCAGTTCTTC

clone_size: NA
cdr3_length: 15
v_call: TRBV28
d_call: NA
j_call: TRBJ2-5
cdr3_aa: CASSFVGQNQETQYF
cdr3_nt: TGTGCCAGCAGTTTTGTGGGGCAGAACCAAGAGACCCAGTACTTC

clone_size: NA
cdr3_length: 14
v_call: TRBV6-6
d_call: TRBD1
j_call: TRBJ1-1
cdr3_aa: CASGTGGLNTEAFF
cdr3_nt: TGTGCCAGCGGGACAGGGGGTTTGAACACTGAAGCTTTCTTT

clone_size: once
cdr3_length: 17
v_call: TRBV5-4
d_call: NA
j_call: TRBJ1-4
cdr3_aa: CASSRDWGSATNEKLFF
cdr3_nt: TGTGCCAGCAGCAGGGACTGGGGATCGGCAACTAATGAAAAACTGTTTTTT